This TCR beta chain was identified in a study of T cell responses to AZD1222 COVID-19 vaccine. Repertoires were generated with immunoSEQ multiplex PCR, while TCRdb's copy carries only in-frame clones and drops some. The sample lists about 130,000 clones; approximately 88% were seen once. The sequence was collected from an adult in good health. Source: peripheral blood, taken on day 0 of AZD1222 vaccination.

The CDR3 spells CASPPAGYEQYF. The CDR3 DNA reads TGTGCCAGCCCCCCCGCCGGCTACGAGCAGTACTTC. V is TRBV2 and J is TRBJ2-7, with unresolved D. V was pared by 8 bases and J by 3 bases, with 11 bases between. Germline V gene data show CDR1 as SNHLY and CDR2 as FYNNEI. This CDR3 region has 12 residues.